This is a list of T cell receptor beta chains from one sample in a study of CD8+CD57+ T cells in acquired aplastic anemia. TCRdb re-called the reads with MiXCR, one entry per CDR3 protein. Here the sample spans 150,000 to 200,000 distinct CDR3 sequences, 45% to 60% being singletons. Source material: sorted CD4+, CD8+, or CD8+CD57+ T cells (not recorded which) from PBMCs. These receptors all stem from a human donor with aplastic anemia. CDR3s include the opening cysteine and the closing phenylalanine or tryptophan. A D gene is named only where the DNA matches it firmly. Only part of the rows carry a size: once, few, many, or a class if the clone is expanded.

clone size: .; V gene: TRBV25-1; J gene: TRBJ1-2; D gene: .; CDR3 DNA: TGTGCCAGCAGTGAAAGGCAGACGCGTGGCTACACCTTC; CDR3 protein: CASSERQTRGYTF
clone size: many; V gene: TRBV6-5; J gene: TRBJ1-5; D gene: TRBD1; CDR3 DNA: TGTGCCAGCAGTTACCAGACAGGGGACGGGCCCCAGCATTTT; CDR3 protein: CASSYQTGDGPQHF
clone size: few; V gene: TRBV3-1; J gene: TRBJ2-1; D gene: TRBD2; CDR3 DNA: TGTGCCAGCAGCCAACGACTAGCGGGGGGTATCTCCTACAATGAGCAGTTCTTC; CDR3 protein: CASSQRLAGGISYNEQFF
clone size: .; V gene: TRBV5-6; J gene: TRBJ2-7; D gene: .; CDR3 DNA: TGTGCCAGCAGCTCCCGGCACTACGAGCAGTACTTC; CDR3 protein: CASSSRHYEQYF
clone size: few; V gene: TRBV28; J gene: TRBJ1-5; D gene: TRBD1; CDR3 DNA: TGTGCCAGCAGTATACAGGGGATCAGCCAGCCCCAGCATTTT; CDR3 protein: CASSIQGISQPQHF
clone size: .; V gene: TRBV20-1; J gene: TRBJ2-6; D gene: .; CDR3 DNA: TGCAGTGCTCTATACTTGTACCCCTCTGGGGCCAACGTCCTGACTTTC; CDR3 protein: CSALYLYPSGANVLTF
clone size: few; V gene: TRBV20-1; J gene: TRBJ1-2; D gene: .; CDR3 DNA: TGCAGTGCTACGACCGAATATAACTATGGCTACACCTTC; CDR3 protein: CSATTEYNYGYTF
clone size: .; V gene: TRBV4-2; J gene: TRBJ1-2; D gene: .; CDR3 DNA: TGTGCCAGCAGCCAAGATGAGGGGGAGGGCTATGGCTACACCTTC; CDR3 protein: CASSQDEGEGYGYTF
clone size: many; V gene: TRBV5-1; J gene: TRBJ1-2; D gene: .; CDR3 DNA: TGCGCCAGCAGCCCAGGGCTTAACTATGGCTACACCTTC; CDR3 protein: CASSPGLNYGYTF
clone size: .; V gene: TRBV20-1; J gene: TRBJ2-1; D gene: .; CDR3 DNA: TGCAGTGCTCAGCAGGCAGGGGGGATTCTTACAGGTGAGCAGTTCTTC; CDR3 protein: CSAQQAGGILTGEQFF
clone size: .; V gene: TRBV3-1; J gene: TRBJ1-2; D gene: .; CDR3 DNA: TGTGCCAGCGGCCAAGTAATCACGGGGCGTGATGGCTACACCTTC; CDR3 protein: CASGQVITGRDGYTF
clone size: .; V gene: TRBV19; J gene: TRBJ1-6; D gene: .; CDR3 DNA: TGTGCCAGTAGTCGGTCCGTACGCCACTATAATTCACCCCTCCACTTT; CDR3 protein: CASSRSVRHYNSPLHF
clone size: many; V gene: TRBV11-3; J gene: TRBJ2-1; D gene: .; CDR3 DNA: TGTGCCAGCAGCCGTGGGGGGAAACGGGGCTATTTGGACAATGAGCAGTTCTTC; CDR3 protein: CASSRGGKRGYLDNEQFF
clone size: few; V gene: TRBV29-1; J gene: TRBJ1-1; D gene: .; CDR3 DNA: TGCAGCGTTGATCAATTGGCCGGGGAATCTGAAGCTTTCTTT; CDR3 protein: CSVDQLAGESEAFF
clone size: many; V gene: TRBV2; J gene: TRBJ1-1; D gene: .; CDR3 DNA: TGTGCCACCCGGAGGGGGGGGCCCGACACTGAAGCTTTCTTT; CDR3 protein: CATRRGGPDTEAFF
clone size: .; V gene: TRBV2; J gene: TRBJ1-5; D gene: .; CDR3 DNA: TGCGCCAGCAGTGAGGGTAATCAGCCCCAGCATTTT; CDR3 protein: CASSEGNQPQHF